The 14 T cell receptor beta chains listed next were all sequenced from one sample in a study of T cell changes during pregnancy in multiple sclerosis. Clones were sequenced by immunoSEQ multiplex PCR, and TCRdb holds only the in-frame ones, with some missing. The profile covers under 20,000 clones, with roughly 84% appearing a single time and over 8.5% taken by the ten largest. The source was CD8+ T cells from peripheral blood mononuclear cells, collected after pregnancy. Source of these receptors: a female donor with multiple sclerosis, enrolled in a pregnancy study.

This chain links TRBV7-9 with TRBJ2-7, with 7 bases fitting TRBD1. The trim removed 5 bases at V and 2 bases at J, leaving 6 bases unmatched. CDR3 size: 14 residues. Per germline, CDR1 SEHNR and CDR2 FQNEAQ (reference sequence). This CDR3 reads CASSRGQAPYEQYF. CDR3 nucleotides: TGTGCCAGCAGCCGAGGACAGGCCCCCTACGAGCAGTACTTC.

The chain couples TRBV2 to TRBJ1-3, with D unclear. The germline V gene has CDR1 SNHLY and CDR2 FYNNEI. The CDR3 loop spans 13 amino acids. Trimming cost V 8 bases and J 0 bases, with 8 bases left between them. The CDR3 reads CASGDISGNTIYF. The DNA for the CDR3 is TGTGCCAGCGGAGATATCTCTGGAAACACCATATATTTT.

This chain links TRBV2 with TRBJ2-6, with a weak D call TRBD1 (6 bases). Between the trimmed V and J ends, which lost 2 bases and 2 bases, there was a span of 19 bases. Germline CDR1 is SNHLY and CDR2 is FYNNEI. The CDR3 is made up of 19 amino acids. The CDR3 DNA follows: TGTGCCAGCAGTGAACCCGGACAGCCTGATTATACTGGGGCCAACGTCCTGACTTTC. Its translation is CASSEPGQPDYTGANVLTF. Full variable domain (remainder filled in from reference TRBV2 and TRBJ2-6): EPEVTQTPSHQVTQMGQEVILRCVPISNHLYFYWYRQILGQKVEFLVSFYNNEISEKSEIFDDQFSVERPDGSNFTLKIRSTKLEDSAMYFCASSEPGQPDYTGANVLTFGAGSRLTVL.

This sequence joins TRBV5-5 and TRBJ1-2; TRBD1 is a possible D gene (5 bases). V lost 4 bases and J lost 14, with 27 bases in between. The CDR3 totals 15 residues. CDR1 and CDR2 from the germline V gene are SGHKS and YYEKEE (reference sequence). DNA of the CDR3: TGTGCCAGCAGCGCATTACACCTCGACCCAGGGTTCAAGACCTTC. Its translation: CASSALHLDPGFKTF.

This clone is a singleton in its sample. The V call is TRBV7-9, the J call TRBJ1-1, with TRBD1 as a possible D gene (6 bases). Germline V gives CDR1 SEHNR, CDR2 FQNEAQ (reference sequence). The CDR3 has 15 amino acids. Trimming pared 4 bases from V and 1 base from J, leaving 13 bases between. Written as DNA, the CDR3 is TGTGCCAGCAGCTCCCCCGGGGACACGAACACTGAAGCTTTCTTT. This encodes CASSSPGDTNTEAFF.

In its sample, this clone was seen a few times. The genes are TRBV27 and TRBJ2-1; 7 positions agree with TRBD1. The CDR3 is made up of 15 amino acids. Germline lookup yields CDR1 MNHEY and CDR2 SMNVEV (reference sequence). J gave up 6 bases and V 6 bases, and 11 bases lay outside the gene matches. The CDR3 is CASSPDATGINEQFF. The CDR3 DNA follows: TGTGCCAGCAGCCCCGATGCGACAGGGATCAATGAGCAGTTCTTC.

V usage is TRBV27 and J usage is TRBJ2-7; possible D gene TRBD2, 5 bases. The V end lost 2 bases, the J end lost 5 bases, and 10 bases lay between the germline ends. Germline V gene sequence: CDR1 MNHEY, CDR2 SMNVEV (reference sequence). CDR3 length: 13 residues. The CDR3 DNA is TGTGCCAGCAGTTTAGCCTACGGGAACGAGCAGTACTTC. It codes for CASSLAYGNEQYF.

V and J are TRBV27 and TRBJ1-5, with D tentatively TRBD1 (6 bases). The CDR3 contains 14 residues. CDR1 and CDR2 (germline): MNHEY, SMNVEV (reference sequence). V was cut by 2 bases and J by 3 bases, with 8 bases left in between. Here the CDR3 reads CASSLNRANQPQHF. For the CDR3, the DNA is TGTGCCAGCAGTTTAAACAGGGCCAATCAGCCCCAGCATTTT.

This clone was seen only once. The chain couples TRBV7-7 to TRBJ1-2, with TRBD1 matching over 10 bases. The CDR3 loop spans 16 amino acids. CDR1 is SSHAT, CDR2 FNYEAQ, per germline (reference sequence). With V trimmed by 3 bases and J by 2 bases, 6 bases remained unmatched. The CDR3 nucleotides are TGTGCCAGCAGCTTCAGGGACAGGGGATGGAACTATGGCTACACCTTC. It yields the protein CASSFRDRGWNYGYTF.

The chain links TRBV27 to TRBJ1-1; TRBD1 is a possible D gene (6 bases). V was cut by 5 bases and J by 1 base, with 14 bases left in between. The CDR3 runs to 15 residues. Germline CDR1 MNHEY, CDR2 SMNVEV (reference sequence). The CDR3 loop is CASSPAATGNTEAFF. CDR3 coding DNA: TGTGCCAGCAGTCCGGCCGCGACAGGGAACACTGAAGCTTTCTTT.

This chain links TRBV27 with TRBJ1-5, with a tentative D call TRBD1 (5 bases). Germline V gene lookup returns CDR1 MNHEY and CDR2 SMNVEV (reference sequence). V shed 7 bases and J shed 6 bases, with 16 bases lying between them. The CDR3 contains 14 residues. The CDR3 region is CASKRGQESQPQHF. The CDR3 region has the DNA TGTGCCAGCAAAAGGGGTCAAGAGAGTCAGCCCCAGCATTTT.

The chain combines TRBV7-9 with TRBJ2-3, with a weak D call TRBD1 (6 bases). Deletions cut 11 bases from V and 5 bases from J, with 20 bases between. This CDR3 has 14 residues. The germline V gene encodes CDR1 SEHNR and CDR2 FQNEAQ (reference sequence). The CDR3 DNA is TGTGCCGCCGATGGGGACACGTCGGGAGATACGCAGTATTTT. The encoded protein is CAADGDTSGDTQYF. Complete variable domain (other parts from reference TRBV7-9 and TRBJ2-3): DTGVSQNPRHKITKRGQNVTFRCDPISEHNRLYWYRQTLGQGPEFLTYFQNEAQLEKSRLLSDRFSAERPKGSFSTLEIQRTEQGDSAMYLCAADGDTSGDTQYFGPGTRLTVL.

This chain connects TRBV2 to TRBJ2-7; 10 positions match TRBD1. The CDR3 is 14 amino acids. Germline values: CDR1 SNHLY, CDR2 FYNNEI. With 3 bases clipped from V and 5 bases from J, the junction kept 4 bases outside the gene matches. The CDR3: CASSDRDRGHEQYF. For the CDR3, the DNA is TGTGCCAGCAGTGACCGGGACAGGGGCCACGAGCAGTACTTC.

This chain uses TRBV19 with TRBJ2-7; D possibly corresponds to TRBD2 (5 bases). Deletions cut 4 bases from V and 1 base from J, with 8 bases between. This CDR3 comprises 13 residues. Germline CDR1 is LNHDA and CDR2 is SQIVND (reference sequence). The CDR3 sequence: CASSNGVSYEQYF. CDR3 coding DNA: TGTGCCAGTAGTAACGGGGTTTCCTACGAGCAGTACTTC. Full variable domain (missing parts from reference TRBV19 and TRBJ2-7): DGGITQSPKYLFRKEGQNVTLSCEQNLNHDAMYWYRQDPGQGLRLIYYSQIVNDFQKGDIAEGYSVSREKKESFPLTVTSAQKNPTAFYLCASSNGVSYEQYFGPGTRLTVT.